The source of this TCR beta chain is a study of blood T cell repertoires in COVID-19. Authors' processing steps: Reference gene primer amplification yielded estimated nucleated cell counts. Repertoires were generated with immunoSEQ multiplex PCR, while TCRdb's copy carries only in-frame clones and drops some. V and J calls and clone size are copied from that table; D and trimming were computed from the DNA. The sample comprises tens of thousands of clones, approximately 82% of which are singletons, and roughly 12% rests with the top ten. This CDR3 contains 13 residues. Trimming removed 2 bases from V and 1 base from J, with 5 bases in between.

This sequence originates from a human donor in a cohort sampled during active COVID-19. The chain has TRBV12-3 or TRBV12-4 and TRBJ1-1, with D unclear. The sequencing input was peripheral blood. The CDR3, as DNA: TGTGCCAGCAGTTTAAATCGGAACACTGAAGCTTTCTTT. Its translation is CASSLNRNTEAFF.